These 17 T cell receptor beta chains originate from one sample sequenced in a study. A single record per CDR3 protein comes from TCRdb applying MiXCR to the 5' RACE reads. The sample holds roughly 40,000 distinct CDR3 sequences, about 20% seen once. Specimen: naive CD4+ T cells sorted from a lymph node. Subset meaning: naive CD4+ T cells, CD4+CD45RA+CD25-. All receptors derive from a female donor with breast cancer.

The V and J genes are TRBV2 and TRBJ1-1; the D gene is possibly TRBD1 (6 bases). Germline CDR1 SNHLY, CDR2 FYNNEI. V lost 6 bases, J lost 4 bases, and 9 bases lay in between. This CDR3 is built from 12 residues. CDR3 in amino acids: CASRVRGTEAFF. CDR3 in DNA: TGTGCCAGCAGGGTCAGGGGCACTGAAGCTTTCTTT.

This clonotype has more than one count but fewer than ten. The chain recombines TRBV20-1 with TRBJ2-3; maybe TRBD1 (6 bases). The J call is in doubt because the DNA end fits TRBJ1-5 better. CDR1 and CDR2 from the germline V gene are DFQATT and SNEGSKA (reference sequence). This CDR3 has 13 amino acids. DNA for the CDR3: TGCAGTGCTGGAAAGACAGGCACGGATACGCAGCATTTT. Protein: CSAGKTGTDTQHF.

The chain has TRBV5-1 and TRBJ2-5; maybe TRBD2 (7 bases). Germline CDR1 and CDR2: SGHRS and YFSETQ. The CDR3 runs 17 residues. Trimming took off 3 bases at V and 4 bases at J, with 22 bases between the two ends. The CDR3 nucleotides are TGCGCCAGCAGCTCGCTTAGGGGGGGTCCACCATCAGAGACCCAGTACTTC. Protein product: CASSSLRGGPPSETQYF.

Only a few counts were recorded for this clonotype. This chain uses TRBV12-3 or TRBV12-4 with TRBJ1-3; 10 bases line up with TRBD1. The CDR3 is 15 amino acids. V dropped 6 bases and J dropped 3; count of bases not matched to a gene: 5. The CDR3 coding sequence is TGTGCCAGCAGACCGACAGGGGGCTTTGGAAACACCATATATTTT. It is translated as CASRPTGGFGNTIYF.

This clonotype was counted between two and nine times. The chain carries TRBV20-1 and TRBJ1-5, with TRBD1 as a possible D gene (6 bases). Germline V gives CDR1 DFQATT, CDR2 SNEGSKA (reference sequence). Deletions cut 0 bases from V and 7 bases from J, with 7 bases between. The CDR3 consists of 12 residues. The CDR3 nucleotides are TGCAGTGCTAGAGAAGGGGGACAGCCCCAGCATTTT. Amino acids: CSAREGGQPQHF.

The gene calls are TRBV24-1 and TRBJ2-1, with D possibly being TRBD2 (6 bases). Between the trimmed V and J ends, which lost 2 bases and 9 bases, there was a span of 13 bases. Germline V gene lookup returns CDR1 KGHDR and CDR2 SFDVKD. This CDR3 is built from 14 residues. The DNA for the CDR3 is TGTGCCACCAGTGATTCCTACCTGCGGGGTGAGCAGTTCTTC. Translated: CATSDSYLRGEQFF.

Details on this clonotype: As the CDR3 is not closed by the conserved phenylalanine or tryptophan, this likely results from a read error. V gene TRBV12-3 or TRBV12-4 combines with J gene TRBJ2-5; no firm D call. The V and J ends lost 6 bases and 2 bases respectively, with 10 bases between them. This CDR3 contains 13 residues. The CDR3 DNA sequence: TGTGCCAGCAGCCGCGACGGGCAAGAGACCCAGTACCTC. Residues: CASSRDGQETQYL.

This clonotype was seen a few times. The rearrangement links TRBV6-1 to TRBJ2-5; the match to TRBD1 covers 8 bases. The germline gives CDR1 MNHNS, CDR2 SASEGT. This CDR3 comprises 16 residues. Trimming took 5 bases from V and 5 from J; bases not matched to a gene: 13. The CDR3 loop reads CASSHLAGGVWETQYF. CDR3 DNA: TGTGCCAGCAGTCACCTCGCAGGGGGCGTCTGGGAGACCCAGTACTTC.

This clonotype was seen repeatedly, ten times or more. The chain employs TRBV4-2 and TRBJ2-4; unclear D gene. Germline V gene data show CDR1 as LGHNA and CDR2 as YNFKEQ. The CDR3 consists of 15 residues. V lost 0 bases, J lost 5 bases, and 11 bases lay in between. CDR3 sequence: CASSQDRLEQNIQYF. Written as DNA, the CDR3 is TGTGCCAGCAGCCAAGACAGGCTTGAGCAAAACATTCAGTACTTC.

About this clonotype itself: Sequence at one end of the junction differs from germline and may be a read error. This rearrangement joins TRBV6-1 to TRBJ1-2; D call uncertain. The CDR3 consists of 13 residues. Germline CDR1 MNHNS, CDR2 SASEGT. The DNA of the CDR3 is TGTGCCAGCAGTGAATTTCTGCCGGGTCAACCCTGCTTC. Translated: CASSEFLPGQPCF.

This clonotype was counted ten times or more. This chain links TRBV20-1 with TRBJ2-5; D uncertain. V lost 4 bases and J 4 bases, leaving 16 bases between the germline ends. Germline CDR1 DFQATT, CDR2 SNEGSKA (reference sequence). The CDR3 loop spans 14 amino acids. DNA of the CDR3: TGCAGTGCTAAATCGCCGTGGGGATTAGAGACCCAGTACTTC. Protein sequence: CSAKSPWGLETQYF.

This clonotype was counted at least ten times. This chain uses TRBV4-2 with TRBJ2-7; 7 bases align to TRBD1. The CDR3 consists of 15 residues. With 5 bases clipped from V and 2 bases from J, the junction kept 9 bases outside the gene matches. The germline V gene has CDR1 LGHNA and CDR2 YNFKEQ. CDR3 region: CASSEGQSVPYEQYF. CDR3 bases: TGTGCCAGCAGCGAGGGACAGTCAGTCCCCTACGAGCAGTACTTC.

A note on this clonotype: The CDR3 ends on some other residue instead of the conserved phenylalanine or tryptophan, so this is likely a read error. The rearrangement links TRBV4-2 to TRBJ2-1, with D unresolved. This CDR3 comprises 16 residues. Per the germline V gene, CDR1 is LGHNA and CDR2 is YNFKEQ. Trimming stripped 0 bases from V and 2 bases from J, with 11 bases between. The CDR3 sequence is CASSQDVGTAYNEQFC. CDR3 in DNA: TGTGCCAGCAGCCAAGATGTGGGAACCGCCTACAATGAGCAGTTCTGC.

This clonotype has more than one count but fewer than ten. The rearrangement joins TRBV24-1 to TRBJ2-3, with D hard to call. The CDR3 extends over 14 amino acids. The germline gives CDR1 KGHDR, CDR2 SFDVKD. V was shortened by 1 base and J by 4 bases, with 8 bases between the two germline ends. The CDR3 here is CATSDFTSSDTQYF. The CDR3 DNA sequence: TGTGCCACCAGTGATTTTACTTCCTCAGATACGCAGTATTTT.

Of note for this clonotype: The CDR3 does not end in the conserved phenylalanine or tryptophan, so this is likely a read error. No DNA is shown, since the ends of the CDR3 on it are uncertain; the CDR3 is the one TCRdb lists. The CDR3 protein is CASSHPRGTPRI. This chain uses TRBV4-1 with TRBJ1-1; TRBD1, as called in the table, went unchecked against the DNA. The CDR3 spans 12 amino acids, including both terminal residues. Germline V CDR1 and CDR2: MGHRA, YSYEKL.

This clonotype occurred a few times. The rearrangement joins TRBV15 to TRBJ2-5; D ambiguous. Germline-derived CDR1 and CDR2 are LNHNV and YYDKDF (reference sequence). The CDR3 is 13 residues long. Trimming left V 3 bases short and J 5 bases short, with 10 bases between. The CDR3 here is CATSRAVRETQYF. In nucleotides, the CDR3 is TGTGCCACCAGCAGGGCTGTGAGGGAGACCCAGTACTTC.

The chain recombines TRBV7-8 with TRBJ2-7; D gene uncertain. The CDR3 spans 14 residues. Germline CDR1 SGHVS, CDR2 FQNEAQ. V shed 1 base and J shed 1 base, with 8 bases lying between them. CDR3 DNA sequence: TGTGCCAGCAGCTTAGTTCCAGGTTCCTACGAGCAGTACTTC. This gives the protein CASSLVPGSYEQYF.